The 24 T cell receptor beta chains reported below all come from one sample, sequenced in a study of OX40 agonist ivuxolimab in advanced cancers. Library preparation employed the immunoSEQ multiplex PCR assay. TCRdb obtained this table from immuneACCESS and retained in-frame rearrangements with V and J assigned. These tables miss some clones; where compared with another copy, unresolved V genes account for less than half of the shortfall, and the remainder is unexplained. The sample profile shows about 95,000 clones; over 75% of them were found once. The top ten clones comprise roughly 3.8% of the sample. Source: CD4+ or CD8+ T cells sorted from blood, taken in a trial of the OX40 agonist ivuxolimab. Receptors originate from an adult with an advanced solid tumor such as melanoma, head and neck, liver or kidney cancer.

The rearrangement links TRBV5-1 to TRBJ1-5; D is unclear. This CDR3 comprises 13 residues. Per germline, CDR1 SGHRS and CDR2 YFSETQ. The ends were cut back, 4 bases at V and 7 bases at J, with 12 bases in the middle. The chain's CDR3 is CASSHGVGQPQHF. CDR3 in DNA: TGCGCCAGCAGCCACGGGGTAGGCCAGCCCCAGCATTTT.

The chain is built from TRBV2 and TRBJ2-3; D may be TRBD1 or TRBD2 (5 bases each). The germline gives CDR1 SNHLY, CDR2 FYNNEI. This CDR3 spans 14 amino acids. V gave up 3 bases and J gave up 8 bases, with 15 bases separating them. The CDR3 region has the DNA TGTGCCAGCAGTGATCGACTGTGGGACGGTACGCAGTATTTT. Encoded protein: CASSDRLWDGTQYF. Full variable domain (outside the CDR3, taken from reference TRBV2 and TRBJ2-3): EPEVTQTPSHQVTQMGQEVILRCVPISNHLYFYWYRQILGQKVEFLVSFYNNEISEKSEIFDDQFSVERPDGSNFTLKIRSTKLEDSAMYFCASSDRLWDGTQYFGPGTRLTVL.

J is TRBJ2-2 and V is TRBV9, with D perhaps TRBD1 or TRBD2 (6 bases each). The CDR3 consists of 15 residues. V lost 3 bases to trimming and J lost 1 base, with 10 bases between them. Germline CDR1 and CDR2: SGDLS and YYNGEE. The CDR3 nucleotides are TGTGCCAGCAGCGAGGGGGGCGGGAACACCGGGGAGCTGTTTTTT. Its protein is CASSEGGGNTGELFF.

This clone was recorded a few times. This sequence joins TRBV19 and TRBJ2-7; D unresolved. CDR1 is LNHDA and CDR2 is SQIVND in the germline V gene (reference sequence). The CDR3 consists of 11 residues. V was shortened by 5 bases and J by 6 bases, with 8 bases between the two germline ends. The CDR3 DNA is TGTGCCAGTAGTTCGCCGGGCGAGCAGTACTTC. It codes for CASSSPGEQYF.

The chain links TRBV20-1 to TRBJ1-2, with D possibly being TRBD1 (6 bases). The germline CDR1 and CDR2 sequences are DFQATT and SNEGSKA (reference sequence). V was pared by 6 bases and J by 8 bases, with 13 bases between. The CDR3 runs to 11 residues. The CDR3 here is CSAPGVYGYTF. The CDR3 DNA reads TGCAGTGCCCCAGGGGTATACGGCTACACCTTC.

The rearrangement joins TRBV7-8 to TRBJ1-1, with D uncertain. Germline CDR1 SGHVS, CDR2 FQNEAQ. The CDR3 has 13 residues. V lost 0 bases and J lost 3, with 5 bases in between. The CDR3 region has the DNA TGTGCCAGCAGCTTAGCGCTCGACACTGAAGCTTTCTTT. This codes for CASSLALDTEAFF.

This sequence joins TRBV2 and TRBJ1-1; no definite D call. CDR1 is SNHLY, CDR2 FYNNEI, per germline. Trimming shortened V by 5 bases and J by 0 bases, and 4 bases separated the two germline ends. This CDR3 comprises 12 residues. CDR3 in DNA: TGTGCCAGCAGTCGGATGAACACTGAAGCTTTCTTT. Translation gives CASSRMNTEAFF.

The rearrangement links TRBV4-2 to TRBJ2-7; D is unclear. The CDR3 is 16 residues long. The germline V and J ends were trimmed by 0 bases and 3 bases, with 15 bases remaining between them. Germline V lookup: CDR1 LGHNA, CDR2 YNFKEQ. The CDR3 DNA follows: TGTGCCAGCAGCCAAGATCAAGCAGGCCTAAACTACGAGCAGTACTTC. It encodes CASSQDQAGLNYEQYF.

This clone has only one observation. This chain links TRBV11-3 with TRBJ2-2, with D possibly matching TRBD2 (6 bases). In germline, CDR1 is SGHNT, CDR2 YENEEA. CDR3 length: 16 residues. Deletions cut 4 bases from V and 0 bases from J, with 12 bases between. CDR3 in amino acids: CASSSETSSNTGELFF. As DNA, the CDR3 is TGTGCCAGCAGCTCAGAGACTAGTTCGAACACCGGGGAGCTGTTTTTT.

By share of the sample, this clone is medium-sized. This chain joins TRBV30 and TRBJ2-7; D not resolved. There are 12 residues in the CDR3. The ends were cut back, 3 bases at V and 3 bases at J, with 9 bases in the middle. Germline V gives CDR1 GTSNPN, CDR2 SVGIG (reference sequence). The CDR3 spells CAWRGSLYEQYF. The CDR3 coding sequence is TGTGCCTGGAGGGGCAGTCTCTACGAGCAGTACTTC. Combining the CDR3 with reference TRBV30 and TRBJ2-7 gives the whole variable domain SQTIHQWPATLVQPVGSPLSLECTVEGTSNPNLYWYRQAAGRGLQLLFYSVGIGQISSEVPQNLSASRPQDRQFILSSKKLLLSDSGFYLCAWRGSLYEQYFGPGTRLTVT.

V is TRBV6-5 and J is TRBJ1-6; 10 nucleotides agree with TRBD1. The CDR3 runs 13 residues. Germline V gene sequence: CDR1 MNHEY, CDR2 SVGAGI. V dropped 6 bases and J dropped 10; count of bases not matched to a gene: 3. CDR3 in amino acids: CASRRTGGSPLHF. The CDR3 nucleotides are TGTGCCAGCAGGAGGACAGGGGGGTCACCCCTCCACTTT.

CDR3 loop: CASSSIGSYEQYF. CDR3 DNA: TGTGCCAGCAGCTCCATCGGGTCCTACGAGCAGTACTTC. V and J are TRBV7-2 and TRBJ2-7; D unclear. V was pared by 4 bases and J by 1 base, with 8 bases between. The germline V gene encodes CDR1 SGHTA and CDR2 FQGNSA. The CDR3 extends over 13 amino acids. Supplemented by reference TRBV7-2 and TRBJ2-7, the full variable domain reads GAGVSQSPSNKVTEKGKDVELRCDPISGHTALYWYRQSLGQGLEFLIYFQGNSAPDKSGLPSDRFSAERTGGSVSTLTIQRTQQEDSAVYLCASSSIGSYEQYFGPGTRLTVT.

About this clone itself: This sample also contains other DNA sequences that code for the same CDR3. The chain couples TRBV5-1 to TRBJ2-4; D is unclear. V was shortened by 1 base and J by 0 bases, with 11 bases between the two germline ends. Per the germline V gene, CDR1 is SGHRS and CDR2 is YFSETQ. This CDR3 is 16 amino acids long. The CDR3 spells CASSLSDSVAKNIQYF. The CDR3 bases are TGCGCCAGCAGCTTGTCTGATTCAGTAGCCAAAAACATTCAGTACTTC.

The chain carries TRBV27 and TRBJ1-2; possible D gene TRBD1, 6 bases. The CDR3 contains 13 residues. Trimming removed 6 bases from V and 8 bases from J, with 16 bases in between. Germline V gives CDR1 MNHEY, CDR2 SMNVEV (reference sequence). The CDR3 is CASSLNREDGYTF. Written as DNA, the CDR3 is TGTGCCAGCAGCTTGAACAGGGAGGACGGCTACACCTTC.

The rearrangement links TRBV5-1 to TRBJ2-7; D is perhaps TRBD1 (5 bases). V was cut by 1 base and J by 4 bases, with 9 bases left in between. The CDR3 is 13 residues long. Per germline, CDR1 SGHRS and CDR2 YFSETQ. Here the CDR3 reads CASSLQGSYEQYF. The CDR3 nucleotides read TGCGCCAGCAGCTTGCAGGGCTCATACGAGCAGTACTTC.

The genes are TRBV6-5 and TRBJ2-3; D gene uncertain. This CDR3 is built from 15 residues. The germline CDR1 and CDR2 sequences are MNHEY and SVGAGI. V lost 2 bases and J 1 base, leaving 10 bases between the germline ends. CDR3 region: CASSYGPLGTDTQYF. CDR3 DNA sequence: TGTGCCAGCAGTTACGGGCCGTTAGGCACAGATACGCAGTATTTT.

The chain couples TRBV28 to TRBJ2-7; 8 bases map to TRBD2. Germline trimming cut 6 bases from V and 3 bases from J; bases unmatched to any gene: 7. CDR1 MDHEN and CDR2 SYDVKM come from the germline V gene. The CDR3 length is 14 residues. CDR3 in amino acids: CASSSTSGSYEQYF. CDR3 in DNA: TGTGCCAGCAGCTCTACTAGCGGTAGCTACGAGCAGTACTTC.

The chain has TRBV28 and TRBJ1-2; no clear D gene. CDR1 and CDR2 (germline): MDHEN, SYDVKM. CDR3 length: 15 residues. V lost 2 bases and J lost 5, with 15 bases in between. In DNA form, the CDR3 reads TGTGCCAGCAGTTTAGGTCTACGGATGTCATATGGCTACACCTTC. Translating it yields CASSLGLRMSYGYTF.

This clone was picked up a small number of times. The chain uses TRBV6-1 and TRBJ1-4, with a tentative D call TRBD1 (5 bases). The V gene's germline CDR1 is MNHNS and CDR2 SASEGT. Deletions cut 0 bases from V and 5 bases from J, with 19 bases between. The CDR3 spans 18 residues. This CDR3 reads CASSEAIQTGWINEKLFF. CDR3 DNA: TGTGCCAGCAGTGAAGCGATTCAAACAGGTTGGATCAATGAAAAACTGTTTTTT.

V is TRBV6-1 and J is TRBJ2-5, with D possibly matching TRBD2 (6 bases). Matching the DNA end better, TRBJ2-7 makes the J call doubtful. The CDR3 sequence is 16 residues long. Germline V gene data show CDR1 as MNHNS and CDR2 as SASEGT. The CDR3 region is CASSEWEREEGYEQYF. The CDR3 DNA reads TGTGCCAGCAGTGAATGGGAAAGGGAGGAGGGGTACGAGCAGTACTTC.

The chain is built from TRBV28 and TRBJ1-1; the D gene is possibly TRBD1 (5 bases). Per the germline V gene, CDR1 is MDHEN and CDR2 is SYDVKM. The CDR3 runs 14 residues. Trimming removed 6 bases at V and 4 bases at J, with 15 bases between. The CDR3 sequence: CASSDLSGGTEAFF. In DNA, the CDR3 is TGTGCCAGCAGCGACCTTTCCGGGGGCACTGAAGCTTTCTTT.

The V gene is TRBV5-4, the J gene TRBJ1-1; D possibly corresponds to TRBD1 (5 bases). Per the germline V gene, CDR1 is SGHNT and CDR2 is YYREEE (reference sequence). This CDR3 has 15 amino acids. V was clipped by 2 bases and J by 1 base, with 12 bases between them. CDR3 in amino acids: CASSFHGTWNTEAFF. The CDR3 region has the DNA TGTGCCAGCAGCTTTCACGGGACTTGGAACACTGAAGCTTTCTTT.

The chain carries TRBV2 and TRBJ2-5; unclear D gene. The J call is doubtful: the DNA matches TRBJ2-7 better. CDR1 and CDR2 from the germline V gene are SNHLY and FYNNEI. CDR3 size: 12 residues. DNA of the CDR3: TGTGCCAGCAGTGAAAAGTCCTACGAGCAGTACTTC. Translated: CASSEKSYEQYF.

The rearrangement links TRBV9 to TRBJ2-3; 8 bases fit TRBD2. Germline V lookup: CDR1 SGDLS, CDR2 YYNGEE. With 0 bases clipped from V and 2 bases from J, the junction kept 8 bases outside the gene matches. CDR3 length equals 17 residues. In nucleotides, the CDR3 is TGTGCCAGCAGCGTAGCCTTCGCGGGAGGCCTCACAGATACGCAGTATTTT. It is translated as CASSVAFAGGLTDTQYF.